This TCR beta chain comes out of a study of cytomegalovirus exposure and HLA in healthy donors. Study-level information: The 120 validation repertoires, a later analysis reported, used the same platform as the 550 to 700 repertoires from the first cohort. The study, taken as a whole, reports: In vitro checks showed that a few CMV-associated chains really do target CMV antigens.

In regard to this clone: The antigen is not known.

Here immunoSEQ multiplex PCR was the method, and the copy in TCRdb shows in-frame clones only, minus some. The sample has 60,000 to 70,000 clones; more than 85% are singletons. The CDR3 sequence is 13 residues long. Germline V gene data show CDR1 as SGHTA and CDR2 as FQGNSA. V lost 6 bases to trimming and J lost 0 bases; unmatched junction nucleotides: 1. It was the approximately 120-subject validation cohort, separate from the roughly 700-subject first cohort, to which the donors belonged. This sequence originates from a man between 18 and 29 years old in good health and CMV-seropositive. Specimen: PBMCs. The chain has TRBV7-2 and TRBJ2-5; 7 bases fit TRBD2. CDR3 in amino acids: CASSRGDQETQYF. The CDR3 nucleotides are TGTGCCAGCAGTCGGGGGGACCAAGAGACCCAGTACTTC.